Listed below are T cell receptor beta chains from one sample, sequenced in a study of low-dose radiotherapy and immunotherapy resistance in tumors. TCRdb called the reads again in MiXCR, with one record for every CDR3 protein. The sample yields approximately 90,000 distinct CDR3 sequences, 15% to 20% seen once. The specimen was PBMCs, collected before treatment. These receptors were obtained from a male donor with prostate cancer. Each CDR3 is given with its conserved first and last residue. The D gene is left open where the match is weak. Clone size appears in some rows only: once, few, many, or a class for an expanded clone.

j_call clone_size v_call d_call cdr3_length cdr3_nt cdr3_aa
TRBJ2-7 many TRBV10-3 . 14 TGTGCCATCAGTGAGTCCGGGACCTCCTACGAGCAGTACTTC CAISESGTSYEQYF
TRBJ2-7 . TRBV5-5 . 15 TGTGCCAGCAGCTTGTCTCGGGGAAGTCCCTACGAGCAGTACTTC CASSLSRGSPYEQYF
TRBJ1-2 many TRBV21-1 . 12 TGTGCCAGACAGGACAGTCCTAATGGCTACACCTTC CARQDSPNGYTF
TRBJ2-5 many TRBV7-8 . 15 TGTGCCAGCCGGAGAAGGCGAGGCGGGGTAGAGACCCAGTACTTC CASRRRRGGVETQYF
TRBJ2-1 many TRBV10-3 TRBD1 14 TGTGCCATCACCTCGAGGGGGCTAGCCAATGAGCAGTTCTTC CAITSRGLANEQFF
TRBJ2-2 many TRBV6-6 . 11 TGTGCCAGCAGTTACTCCCGGGAGCTGTTTTTT CASSYSRELFF
TRBJ1-6 many TRBV11-1 TRBD1 13 TGTGCCAGCCAACGGGACAGCAATTCACCCCTCCACTTT CASQRDSNSPLHF
TRBJ1-6 many TRBV3-1 TRBD1 14 TGTGCCAGCAGAGGGACAGGGGTCAATTCACCCCTCCACTTT CASRGTGVNSPLHF
TRBJ1-5 many TRBV12-5 . 13 TGTGCTAGTGGTTTCTTTGGTGGTCAGCCCCAGCATTTT CASGFFGGQPQHF
TRBJ2-4 many TRBV5-1 TRBD1 15 TGCGCCAGCAGCCGAGAACCGGGACAGGGAACCCAAGTGTACTTC CASSREPGQGTQVYF
TRBJ2-2 . TRBV12-3/TRBV12-4 TRBD1 14 TGTGCCAGCAGCCGGTACAGGGGCACCGGGGAGCTGTTTTTT CASSRYRGTGELFF
TRBJ1-5 many TRBV5-5 . 15 TGTGCCAGCAGCCGGGCATCCCCGGGGGTCCAGCCCCAGCATTTT CASSRASPGVQPQHF
TRBJ2-7 many TRBV6-6 . 12 TGTGCCAGCAGCCACGGAGATTACGAGCAGTACTTC CASSHGDYEQYF
TRBJ1-2 many TRBV20-1 . 12 TGCAGTGCTTCGACAGAGGCTTATGGCTACACCTTC CSASTEAYGYTF
TRBJ1-1 many TRBV12-3/TRBV12-4 . 12 TGTGCCAGCAGTTCGGCCTCGGACCGCGCTTTCTTT CASSSASDRAFF
TRBJ1-2 many TRBV7-6 . 11 TGTGCCAGCAGCTTAAAACGGGGCTACACCTTC CASSLKRGYTF
TRBJ2-3 many TRBV30 . 14 TGTGCCTGGAGTGCCATTTTAGCTGCAGATACGCAGTATTTT CAWSAILAADTQYF